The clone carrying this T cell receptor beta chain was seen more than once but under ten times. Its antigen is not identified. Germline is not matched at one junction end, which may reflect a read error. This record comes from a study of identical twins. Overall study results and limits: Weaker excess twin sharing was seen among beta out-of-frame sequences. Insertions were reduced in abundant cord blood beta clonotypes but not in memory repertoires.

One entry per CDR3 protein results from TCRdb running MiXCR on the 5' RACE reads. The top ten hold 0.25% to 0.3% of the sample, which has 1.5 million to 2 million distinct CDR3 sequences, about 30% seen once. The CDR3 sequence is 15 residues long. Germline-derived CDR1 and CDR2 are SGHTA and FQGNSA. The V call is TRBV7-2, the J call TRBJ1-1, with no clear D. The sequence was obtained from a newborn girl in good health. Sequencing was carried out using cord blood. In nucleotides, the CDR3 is TGTGCCAGCACCTTAGGGAGGCACAGGAACACTGAAGCTTTCTTT. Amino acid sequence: CASTLGRHRNTEAFF. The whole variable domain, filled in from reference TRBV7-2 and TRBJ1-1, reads GAGVSQSPSNKVTEKGKDVELRCDPISGHTALYWYRQSLGQGLEFLIYFQGNSAPDKSGLPSDRFSAERTGGSVSTLTIQRTQQEDSAVYLCASTLGRHRNTEAFFGQGTRLTVV.